A single sample is the source of the 26 T cell receptor beta chains below, sequenced in a study of graft-versus-host responses after intestinal transplantation. Antigen specificity for these receptors is unknown. Sequencing used immunoSEQ multiplex PCR; TCRdb keeps in-frame clones, though not all of them. This table has about 88,000 clones, 80% to 95% appearing once. Here the sequenced sample was unstimulated CD4+ T cells sorted from spleen or lymph node cells, taken before transplant. All receptors derive from a human donor who was the organ donor for an intestinal transplant.

The genes are TRBV6-1 and TRBJ2-7; no clear D. The germline V gene encodes CDR1 MNHNS and CDR2 SASEGT. V shed 0 bases and J shed 2 bases, with 8 bases lying between them. The CDR3 is made up of 14 amino acids. The CDR3 sequence is CASSEAPKPYEQYF. The CDR3 DNA reads as TGTGCCAGCAGTGAAGCTCCGAAGCCCTACGAGCAGTACTTC.

The V gene is TRBV7-6, the J gene TRBJ1-5, with D possibly TRBD1 on 5 matching bases. Germline CDR1 SGHVS, CDR2 FNYEAQ. The CDR3 runs 14 residues. The germline V and J ends were trimmed by 0 bases and 7 bases, with 10 bases remaining between them. CDR3 amino acids: CASSLAQGTQPQHF. As DNA, the CDR3 is TGTGCCAGCAGCTTAGCGCAGGGTACCCAGCCCCAGCATTTT.

The chain recombines TRBV5-5 with TRBJ1-5; D is perhaps TRBD1 (6 bases). Looked up from germline, CDR1 is SGHKS and CDR2 is YYEKEE (reference sequence). V shed 0 bases and J shed 3 bases, with 10 bases lying between them. This CDR3 contains 15 residues. The CDR3 spells CASSLAGAYNQPQHF. The CDR3 nucleotides read TGTGCCAGCAGCTTGGCAGGGGCTTACAATCAGCCCCAGCATTTT.

The CDR3 loop is CSVAGTSFETQYF. In DNA form, the CDR3 reads TGCAGCGTAGCCGGGACTAGCTTCGAGACCCAGTACTTC. The rearrangement links TRBV29-1 to TRBJ2-5, with 9 bases that match TRBD2. V shed 6 bases, J shed 5 bases, and the junction held 7 bases outside the gene matches. CDR3 length equals 13 residues. CDR1 and CDR2 from the germline V gene are SQVTM and ANQGSEA.

The chain employs TRBV6-1 and TRBJ2-3; TRBD1 aligns across 8 bases. This CDR3 region has 16 residues. V was clipped by 4 bases and J by 5 bases; unmatched bases: 11. CDR1 and CDR2 from the germline V gene are MNHNS and SASEGT. As DNA, the CDR3 is TGTGCCAGCAGTGCCCTTTCAGGGGGCTTAGTAGATACGCAGTATTTT. This sequence encodes CASSALSGGLVDTQYF.

The rearrangement uses TRBV28 and TRBJ2-3, with 7 positions matching TRBD2. V lost 6 bases to trimming and J lost 3 bases; unmatched junction nucleotides: 6. Germline CDR1 is MDHEN and CDR2 is SYDVKM. This CDR3 region has 14 residues. The CDR3 DNA reads as TGTGCCAGCAGCCGGGTGGGACTAACAGATACGCAGTATTTT. Translation: CASSRVGLTDTQYF.

The rearrangement uses TRBV29-1 and TRBJ2-7; 11 positions agree with TRBD1. This CDR3 spans 12 amino acids. With V trimmed by 7 bases and J by 3 bases, 2 bases remained unmatched. Germline CDR1 SQVTM, CDR2 ANQGSEA. The CDR3 bases are TGCAGCGCCGGGACAGGGGGCTACGAGCAGTACTTC. Its protein is CSAGTGGYEQYF.

The J gene is TRBJ1-4, the V gene TRBV5-4, with D tentatively TRBD1 (6 bases). The CDR3 has 14 amino acids. Germline V CDR1 and CDR2: SGHNT, YYREEE (reference sequence). V shed 0 bases and J shed 7 bases, with 10 bases lying between them. CDR3 protein: CASSLGGPGEKLFF. CDR3 coding DNA: TGTGCCAGCAGCTTGGGGGGGCCGGGTGAAAAACTGTTTTTT.

The chain couples TRBV2 to TRBJ1-4, with D possibly being TRBD1 (5 bases). This CDR3 is built from 18 residues. Germline V lookup: CDR1 SNHLY, CDR2 FYNNEI. V lost 6 bases, J lost 7 bases, and 27 bases lay in between. The CDR3 bases are TGTGCCAGCAGGGGGGGAAAAGTGACCGGGACCGCAGGTGAAAAACTGTTTTTT. Its translation is CASRGGKVTGTAGEKLFF.

This rearrangement joins TRBV6-4 to TRBJ1-1, with a possible D match to TRBD1 (5 bases). The length of the CDR3 is 15 residues. V was clipped by 3 bases and J by 1 base, with 12 bases between them. Looked up from germline, CDR1 is MRHNA and CDR2 is SNTAGT. The CDR3 loop reads CASSEFNRPNTEAFF. CDR3 DNA sequence: TGTGCCAGCAGTGAGTTTAACAGGCCGAACACTGAAGCTTTCTTT.

The chain has TRBV28 and TRBJ1-5; the match to TRBD1 covers 7 bases. The CDR3 runs 12 residues. Germline V gene lookup returns CDR1 MDHEN and CDR2 SYDVKM. J lost 4 bases, V lost 6 bases, and 0 bases had no gene match. The CDR3 coding sequence is TGTGCCAGCAGACAGGGGAATCAGCCCCAGCATTTT. Protein: CASRQGNQPQHF.

The CDR3 spells CASSQGLRDGYTF. Written as DNA, the CDR3 is TGTGCCAGCAGCCAAGGTCTCAGGGATGGCTACACCTTC. The genes are TRBV4-2 and TRBJ1-2, with a weak D call TRBD1 (5 bases). This CDR3 spans 13 amino acids. Looked up from germline, CDR1 is LGHNA and CDR2 is YNFKEQ. V gave up 1 base and J gave up 6 bases, with 9 bases separating them.

A few counts support this clone. The identical CDR3 is also encoded by other nucleotide sequences in the sample. The V and J genes are TRBV10-3 and TRBJ2-3; 8 nucleotides match TRBD2. CDR1 ENHRY and CDR2 SYGVKD come from the germline V gene. Trimming removed 0 bases from V and 3 bases from J; junction bases left unmatched: 5. CDR3 length equals 16 residues. The CDR3 region is CAISESGLAETDTQYF. In DNA form, the CDR3 reads TGTGCCATCAGTGAGTCCGGACTAGCCGAAACAGATACGCAGTATTTT.

This chain uses TRBV7-9 with TRBJ1-5, with D hard to call. This CDR3 is built from 13 residues. V was clipped by 8 bases and J by 4 bases, with 12 bases between them. Germline CDR1 and CDR2: SEHNR and FQNEAQ (reference sequence). CDR3 bases: TGTGCCAGCTCCCTAAAGCTTAATCAGCCCCAGCATTTT. Its protein is CASSLKLNQPQHF.

The V and J genes are TRBV6-1 and TRBJ1-6; 8 nucleotides line up with TRBD1. Germline V gives CDR1 MNHNS, CDR2 SASEGT. V gave up 8 bases and J gave up 11 bases; unmatched junction bases: 14. This CDR3 has 15 residues. The CDR3, as DNA: TGTGCCAGCCACGCAGGGGGCACCCTGGGGGCACCCCTCCACTTT. Amino acids: CASHAGGTLGAPLHF.

The chain couples TRBV30 to TRBJ2-7; 10 bases match TRBD1. The germline gives CDR1 GTSNPN, CDR2 SVGIG (reference sequence). The CDR3 is 15 amino acids. The V and J ends lost 0 bases and 0 bases, in that order; junction bases with no gene match: 2. The CDR3 DNA is TGTGCCTGGAGTGTGGGGACAGGGGCCTCCTACGAGCAGTACTTC. As protein: CAWSVGTGASYEQYF.

The rearrangement uses TRBV4-1 and TRBJ2-3, with D perhaps TRBD1 (6 bases). V gave up 2 bases and J gave up 1 base, with 10 bases separating them. The CDR3 runs to 15 residues. Germline lookup yields CDR1 MGHRA and CDR2 YSYEKL. The DNA of the CDR3 is TGCGCCAGCAGCCAAACAGGGTGGGGCACAGATACGCAGTATTTT. Amino acids: CASSQTGWGTDTQYF.

This chain connects TRBV27 to TRBJ1-5; a weak D match, TRBD1 (6 bases). Germline loops: CDR1 MNHEY, CDR2 SMNVEV (reference sequence). V lost 0 bases and J lost 4, with 10 bases in between. This CDR3 contains 15 residues. CDR3 nucleotide sequence: TGTGCCAGCAGTTTATCAAGGGGGTGGAATCAGCCCCAGCATTTT. Translated, it gives CASSLSRGWNQPQHF.

The rearrangement joins TRBV4-1 to TRBJ1-4, with D tentatively TRBD1 (6 bases). The V gene's germline CDR1 is MGHRA and CDR2 YSYEKL. V was pared by 1 base and J by 7 bases, with 13 bases between. The CDR3 sequence is 15 residues long. The CDR3 coding sequence is TGCGCCAGCAGCCAAGTGCAGGGGACGGGTGAAAAACTGTTTTTT. It yields the protein CASSQVQGTGEKLFF.

The V call is TRBV5-6, the J call TRBJ2-7; TRBD1 agrees at 7 bases. Looked up from germline, CDR1 is SGHDT and CDR2 is YYEEEE. CDR3 length: 14 amino acids. J lost 4 bases, V lost 4 bases, and 8 bases had no gene match. This CDR3 is CASSPGTDRYEQYF. For the CDR3, the DNA is TGTGCCAGCAGCCCTGGGACAGACAGGTACGAGCAGTACTTC.

CDR3 in amino acids: CASSLEQEAFF. The CDR3 DNA reads as TGTGCCAGCAGCTTAGAACAAGAGGCCTTCTTT. This chain links TRBV7-8 with TRBJ1-1; D unresolved. V lost 1 base and J 14 bases, leaving 11 bases between the germline ends. Germline lookup yields CDR1 SGHVS and CDR2 FQNEAQ. The CDR3 is made up of 11 amino acids.

V usage is TRBV2 and J usage is TRBJ1-5; TRBD1 matches at 7 bases. J lost 3 bases, V lost 1 base, and 6 bases had no gene match. CDR3 length equals 16 residues. CDR1 is SNHLY and CDR2 is FYNNEI in the germline V gene. The CDR3 reads CASSEESTGVNQPQHF. CDR3 sequence (DNA): TGTGCCAGCAGTGAAGAAAGTACAGGGGTCAATCAGCCCCAGCATTTT.

The chain links TRBV29-1 to TRBJ1-3; D is ambiguous. Germline V CDR1 and CDR2: SQVTM, ANQGSEA. There are 13 residues in the CDR3. V gave up 2 bases and J gave up 0 bases, with 5 bases separating them. CDR3 DNA: TGCAGCGTTGAACCGGTCTCTGGAAACACCATATATTTT. It is translated as CSVEPVSGNTIYF.

The CDR3 DNA reads as TGTGCCAGCAGCGTAGGGGGACAAGGGCCATACGAGCAGTACTTC. Amino acid sequence: CASSVGGQGPYEQYF. This chain joins TRBV9 and TRBJ2-7; the D gene is possibly TRBD1 (6 bases). The V and J ends lost 0 bases and 4 bases respectively, with 14 bases between them. Germline loops: CDR1 SGDLS, CDR2 YYNGEE. The CDR3 extends over 15 amino acids.

This clone was recorded a few times. The V and J genes are TRBV6-4 and TRBJ1-2, with D unresolved. The V gene lost 2 bases and the J gene lost 7 bases, with 8 bases spanning the gap. There are 12 residues in the CDR3. CDR1 and CDR2 from the germline V gene are MRHNA and SNTAGT. CDR3 residues: CASSDPAGGYTF. CDR3 DNA sequence: TGTGCCAGCAGTGACCCTGCCGGTGGCTACACCTTC.

V gene TRBV19 combines with J gene TRBJ1-1, with D possibly TRBD1 on 5 matching bases. The length of the CDR3 is 13 residues. V gave up 2 bases and J gave up 1 base, with 5 bases separating them. Looked up from germline, CDR1 is LNHDA and CDR2 is SQIVND (reference sequence). CDR3 amino acids: CASSIRGNTEAFF. The DNA of the CDR3 is TGTGCCAGTAGTATAAGGGGGAACACTGAAGCTTTCTTT.